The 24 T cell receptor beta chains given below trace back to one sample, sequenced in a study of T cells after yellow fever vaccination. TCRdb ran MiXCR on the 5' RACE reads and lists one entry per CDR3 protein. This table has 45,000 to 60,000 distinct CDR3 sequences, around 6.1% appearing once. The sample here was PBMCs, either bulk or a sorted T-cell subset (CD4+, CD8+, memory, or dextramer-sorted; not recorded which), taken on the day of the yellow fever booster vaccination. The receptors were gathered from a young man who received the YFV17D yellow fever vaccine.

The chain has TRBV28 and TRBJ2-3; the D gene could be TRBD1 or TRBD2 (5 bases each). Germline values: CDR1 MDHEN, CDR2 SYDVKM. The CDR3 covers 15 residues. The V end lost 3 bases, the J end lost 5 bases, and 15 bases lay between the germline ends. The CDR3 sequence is CASSFQGRGGDTQYF. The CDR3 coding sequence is TGTGCCAGCAGTTTTCAGGGACGAGGCGGAGATACGCAGTATTTT.

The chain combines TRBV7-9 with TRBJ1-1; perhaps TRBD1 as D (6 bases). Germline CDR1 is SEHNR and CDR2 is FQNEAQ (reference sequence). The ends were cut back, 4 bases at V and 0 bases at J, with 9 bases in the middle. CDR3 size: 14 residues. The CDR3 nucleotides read TGTGCCAGCAGCTACCGGGACATGAACACTGAAGCTTTCTTT. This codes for CASSYRDMNTEAFF.

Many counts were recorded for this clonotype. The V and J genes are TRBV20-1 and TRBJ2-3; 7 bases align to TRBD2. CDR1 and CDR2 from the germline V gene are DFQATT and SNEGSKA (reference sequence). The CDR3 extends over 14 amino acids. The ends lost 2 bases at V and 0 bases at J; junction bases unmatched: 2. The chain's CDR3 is CSARMGGSTDTQYF. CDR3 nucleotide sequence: TGCAGTGCTAGAATGGGGGGGAGCACAGATACGCAGTATTTT.

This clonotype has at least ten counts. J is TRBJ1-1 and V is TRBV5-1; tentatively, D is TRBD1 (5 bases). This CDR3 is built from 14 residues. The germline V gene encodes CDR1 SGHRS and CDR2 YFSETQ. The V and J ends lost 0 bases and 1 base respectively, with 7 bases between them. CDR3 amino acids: CASSLDGGNTEAFF. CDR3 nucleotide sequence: TGCGCCAGCAGCTTGGATGGGGGGAACACTGAAGCTTTCTTT.

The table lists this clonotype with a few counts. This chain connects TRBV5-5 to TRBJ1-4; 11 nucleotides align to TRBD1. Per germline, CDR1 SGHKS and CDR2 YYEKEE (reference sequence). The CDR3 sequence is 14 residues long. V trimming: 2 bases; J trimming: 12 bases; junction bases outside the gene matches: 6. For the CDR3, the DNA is TGTGCCAGCAGCTTCCCGGGACAGGGGGTGGAACTGTTTTTT. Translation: CASSFPGQGVELFF.

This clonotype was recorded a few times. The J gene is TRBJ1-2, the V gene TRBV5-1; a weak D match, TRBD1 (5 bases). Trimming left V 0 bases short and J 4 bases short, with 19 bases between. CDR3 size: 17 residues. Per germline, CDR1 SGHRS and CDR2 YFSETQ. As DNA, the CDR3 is TGCGCCAGCAGCTTGGCCCGCGCGGGGGTCGGTGGCTATGGCTACACCTTC. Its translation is CASSLARAGVGGYGYTF.

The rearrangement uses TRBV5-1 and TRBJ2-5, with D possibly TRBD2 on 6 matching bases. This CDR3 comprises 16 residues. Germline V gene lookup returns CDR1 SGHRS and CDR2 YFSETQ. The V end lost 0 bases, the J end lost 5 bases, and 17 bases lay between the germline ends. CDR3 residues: CASSLGDSPWEETQYF. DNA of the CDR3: TGCGCCAGCAGCTTGGGGGACTCACCTTGGGAGGAGACCCAGTACTTC. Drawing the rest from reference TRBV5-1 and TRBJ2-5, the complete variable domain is KAGVTQTPRYLIKTRGQQVTLSCSPISGHRSVSWYQQTPGQGLQFLFEYFSETQRNKGNFPGRFSGRQFSNSRSEMNVSTLELGDSALYLCASSLGDSPWEETQYFGPGTRLLVL.

The chain's CDR3 is CASSLITGELFF. The CDR3 nucleotides are TGTGCCAGCAGCTTAATAACGGGGGAGCTGTTTTTT. The chain combines TRBV7-6 with TRBJ2-2; D is unresolved. There are 12 residues in the CDR3. The germline V gene has CDR1 SGHVS and CDR2 FNYEAQ. V lost 2 bases, J lost 8 bases, and 6 bases lay in between.

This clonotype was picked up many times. Here the CDR3 DNA reads TGTGCCAGCAGCCCGGGGGGGACAGGGGATGGCTACACCTTC. As protein: CASSPGGTGDGYTF. The V call is TRBV7-3, the J call TRBJ1-2; 10 bases are a match to TRBD1. The germline gives CDR1 SGHTA, CDR2 FQGTGA. J was trimmed by 6 bases and V by 5 bases; bases with no gene match: 6. The CDR3 length is 14 residues.

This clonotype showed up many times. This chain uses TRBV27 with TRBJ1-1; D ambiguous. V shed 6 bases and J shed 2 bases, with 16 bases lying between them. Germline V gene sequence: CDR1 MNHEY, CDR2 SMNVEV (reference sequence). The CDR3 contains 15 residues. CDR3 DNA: TGTGCCAGCAGCTCCTCTCCGGGCCATAACACTGAAGCTTTCTTT. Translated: CASSSSPGHNTEAFF.

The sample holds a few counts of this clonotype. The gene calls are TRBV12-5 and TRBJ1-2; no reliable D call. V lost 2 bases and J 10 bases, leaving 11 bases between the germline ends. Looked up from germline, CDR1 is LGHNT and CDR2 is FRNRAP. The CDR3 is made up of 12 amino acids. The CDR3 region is CASGLTQRDYTF. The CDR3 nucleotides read TGTGCTAGTGGTTTGACGCAACGGGACTACACCTTC.

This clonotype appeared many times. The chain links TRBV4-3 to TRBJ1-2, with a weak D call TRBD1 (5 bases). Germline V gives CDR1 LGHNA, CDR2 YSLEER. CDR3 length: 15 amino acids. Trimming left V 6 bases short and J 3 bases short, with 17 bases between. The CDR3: CASSIAGEGYYGYTF. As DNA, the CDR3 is TGCGCCAGCAGTATCGCTGGGGAGGGGTACTATGGCTACACCTTC.

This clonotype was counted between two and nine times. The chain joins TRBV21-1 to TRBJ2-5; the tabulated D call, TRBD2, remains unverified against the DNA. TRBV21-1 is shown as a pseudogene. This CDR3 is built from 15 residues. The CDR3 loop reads CASSKSLRRQETQYF. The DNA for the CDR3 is TGTGCCAGCAGCAAATCCCTCAGGAGACAAGAGACCCAGTACTTC.

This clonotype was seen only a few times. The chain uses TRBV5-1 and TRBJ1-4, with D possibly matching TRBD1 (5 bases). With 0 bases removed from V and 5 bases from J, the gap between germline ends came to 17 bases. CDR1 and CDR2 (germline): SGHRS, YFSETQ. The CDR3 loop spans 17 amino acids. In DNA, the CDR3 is TGCGCCAGCAGCTTGGCCAGAGGGGTTGGAGGAAATGAAAAACTGTTTTTT. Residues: CASSLARGVGGNEKLFF.

CDR3 protein: CASSEKMNTEAFF. CDR3 bases: TGTGCCAGCAGTGAAAAGATGAACACTGAAGCTTTCTTT. The J gene is TRBJ1-1, the V gene TRBV6-4; D gene unclear. Looked up from germline, CDR1 is MRHNA and CDR2 is SNTAGT. V gave up 3 bases and J gave up 0 bases, with 5 bases separating them. The CDR3 runs to 13 residues.

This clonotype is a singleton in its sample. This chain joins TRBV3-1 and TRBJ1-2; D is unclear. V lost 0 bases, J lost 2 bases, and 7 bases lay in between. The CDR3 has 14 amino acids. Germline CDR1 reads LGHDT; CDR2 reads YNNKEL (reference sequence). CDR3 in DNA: TGTGCCAGCAGCCAAGATTTGGGGAACTATGGCTACACCTTC. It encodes CASSQDLGNYGYTF.

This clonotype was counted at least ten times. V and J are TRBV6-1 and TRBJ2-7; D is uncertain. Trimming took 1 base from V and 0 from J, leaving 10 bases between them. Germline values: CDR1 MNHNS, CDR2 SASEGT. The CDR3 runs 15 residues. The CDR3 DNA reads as TGTGCCAGCAGTGAAGTTAGCAGAGACTCCTACGAGCAGTACGTC. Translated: CASSEVSRDSYEQYV.

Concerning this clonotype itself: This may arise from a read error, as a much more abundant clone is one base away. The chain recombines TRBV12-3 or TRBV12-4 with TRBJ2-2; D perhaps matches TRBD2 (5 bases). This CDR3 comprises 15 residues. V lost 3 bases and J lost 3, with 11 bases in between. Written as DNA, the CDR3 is TGTGCCAGCAGTTTTGAGGGTATGGACACCGGGGAGCTGTTTTTT. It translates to CASSFEGMDTGELFF.

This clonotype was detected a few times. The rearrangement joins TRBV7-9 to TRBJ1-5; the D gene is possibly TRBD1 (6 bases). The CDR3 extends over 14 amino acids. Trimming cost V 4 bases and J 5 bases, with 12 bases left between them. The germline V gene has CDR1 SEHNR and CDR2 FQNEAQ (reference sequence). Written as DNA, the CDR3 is TGTGCCAGCAGCTCGGGCACAGGGTATCAGCCCCAGCATTTT. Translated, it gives CASSSGTGYQPQHF.

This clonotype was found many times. CDR3 sequence: CSVEDRTGHYGYTF. The CDR3 nucleotides read TGCAGCGTTGAAGATCGGACAGGACACTATGGCTACACCTTC. The chain is built from TRBV29-1 and TRBJ1-2; 7 nucleotides agree with TRBD1. Germline lookup yields CDR1 SQVTM and CDR2 ANQGSEA. J lost 3 bases, V lost 0 bases, and 4 bases had no gene match. The CDR3 has 14 residues.

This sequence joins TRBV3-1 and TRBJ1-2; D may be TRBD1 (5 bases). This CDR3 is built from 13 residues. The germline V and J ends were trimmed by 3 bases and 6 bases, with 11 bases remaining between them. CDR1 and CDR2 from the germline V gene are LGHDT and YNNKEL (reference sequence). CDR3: CASSQGGANGYTF. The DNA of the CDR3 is TGTGCCAGCAGCCAGGGGGGAGCGAATGGCTACACCTTC.

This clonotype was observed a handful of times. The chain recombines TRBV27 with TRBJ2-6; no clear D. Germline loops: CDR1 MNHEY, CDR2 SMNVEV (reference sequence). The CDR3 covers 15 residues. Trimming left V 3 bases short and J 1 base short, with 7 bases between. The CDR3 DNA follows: TGTGCCAGCAGTTTTTTCGGATCTGGGGCCAACGTCCTGACTTTC. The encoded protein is CASSFFGSGANVLTF. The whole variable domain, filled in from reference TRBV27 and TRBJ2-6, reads EAQVTQNPRYLITVTGKKLTVTCSQNMNHEYMSWYRQDPGLGLRQIYYSMNVEVTDKGDVPEGYKVSRKEKRNFPLILESPSPNQTSLYFCASSFFGSGANVLTFGAGSRLTVL.

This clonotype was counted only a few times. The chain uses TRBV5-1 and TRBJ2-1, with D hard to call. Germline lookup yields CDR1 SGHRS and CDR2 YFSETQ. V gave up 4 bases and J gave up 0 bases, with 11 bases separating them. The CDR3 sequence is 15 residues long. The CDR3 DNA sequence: TGCGCCAGCAGCACCCGGCCTGGCTCCTACAATGAGCAGTTCTTC. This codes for CASSTRPGSYNEQFF.

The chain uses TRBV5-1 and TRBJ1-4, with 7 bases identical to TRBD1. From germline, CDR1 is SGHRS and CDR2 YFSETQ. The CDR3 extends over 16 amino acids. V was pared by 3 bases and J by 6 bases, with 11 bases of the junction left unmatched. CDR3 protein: CASSSGTVGGHEKLFF. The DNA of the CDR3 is TGCGCCAGCAGCTCCGGGACAGTGGGCGGGCATGAAAAACTGTTTTTT. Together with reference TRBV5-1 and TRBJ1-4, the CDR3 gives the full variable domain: KAGVTQTPRYLIKTRGQQVTLSCSPISGHRSVSWYQQTPGQGLQFLFEYFSETQRNKGNFPGRFSGRQFSNSRSEMNVSTLELGDSALYLCASSSGTVGGHEKLFFGSGTQLSVL.